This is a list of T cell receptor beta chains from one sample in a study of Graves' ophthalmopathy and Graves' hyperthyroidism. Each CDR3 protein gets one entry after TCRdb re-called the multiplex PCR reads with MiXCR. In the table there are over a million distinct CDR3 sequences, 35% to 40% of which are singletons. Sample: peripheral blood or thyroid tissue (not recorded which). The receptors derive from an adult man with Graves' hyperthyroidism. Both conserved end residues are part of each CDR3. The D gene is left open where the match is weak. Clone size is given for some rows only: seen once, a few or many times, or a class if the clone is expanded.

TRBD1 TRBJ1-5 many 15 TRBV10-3 CAISPDRDSNQPQHF TGTGCCATCAGTCCGGACAGGGATAGCAATCAGCCCCAGCATTTT
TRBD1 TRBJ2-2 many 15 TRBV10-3 CAISEQGADTGELFF TGTGCCATCAGTGAACAGGGGGCTGACACCGGGGAGCTGTTTTTT
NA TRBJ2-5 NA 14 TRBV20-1 CSAREEGGQETQYF TGCAGTGCTAGAGAGGAGGGGGGCCAAGAGACCCAGTACTTC
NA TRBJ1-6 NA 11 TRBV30 CARSGGKSLHF TGTGCCCGGTCTGGAGGGAAGTCCCTCCACTTT
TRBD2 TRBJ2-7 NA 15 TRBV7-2 CASSLAASGYYEQYF TGTGCCAGCAGCCTAGCGGCTAGCGGGTACTACGAGCAGTACTTC
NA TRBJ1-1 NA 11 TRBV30 CAWSVTPEAFF TGTGCCTGGTCCGTGACTCCTGAAGCTTTCTTT
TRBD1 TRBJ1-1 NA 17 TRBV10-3 CAISALWTGGRNTEAFF TGTGCCATCAGTGCACTATGGACAGGGGGTAGGAACACTGAAGCTTTCTTT
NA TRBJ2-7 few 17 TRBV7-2 CASSLGAIRTLSYEQYF TGTGCCAGCAGCTTGGGGGCAATCAGGACCTTGAGCTACGAGCAGTACTTC
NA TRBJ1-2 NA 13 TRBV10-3 CASSPGHFGGYTF TGTGCCAGCAGTCCGGGGCACTTCGGTGGCTACACCTTC
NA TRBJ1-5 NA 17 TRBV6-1 CASSLSVSLGAYQPQHF TGTGCCAGCAGTTTATCCGTATCGTTAGGGGCTTATCAGCCCCAGCATTTT
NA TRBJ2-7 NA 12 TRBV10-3 CAISETLYEQYF TGTGCCATCAGTGAGACACTCTACGAGCAGTACTTC
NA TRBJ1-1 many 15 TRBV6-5 CASTPTGRLNTEAFF TGTGCCAGCACGCCCACGGGCCGGCTGAACACTGAAGCTTTCTTT
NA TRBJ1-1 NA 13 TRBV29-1 CSVGTDYNTEAFF TGCAGCGTTGGGACAGATTACAACACTGAAGCTTTCTTT
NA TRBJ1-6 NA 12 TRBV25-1 CASLVQGSPLHF TGTGCCAGCTTGGTCCAAGGGTCACCCCTCCACTTT
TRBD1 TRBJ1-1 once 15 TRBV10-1 CASSEGQGTSKEAFF TGCGCCAGCAGCGAAGGACAGGGGACCTCGAAGGAAGCTTTCTTT
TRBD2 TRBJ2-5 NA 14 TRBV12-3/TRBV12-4 CASKTSGRGETQNF TGTGCCAGCAAAACTAGCGGGAGAGGAGAGACCCAGAACTTC
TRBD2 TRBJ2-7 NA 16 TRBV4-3 CASSQDSSGRRPGQYF TGCGCCAGCAGCCAAGATTCTAGCGGGAGGCGTCCGGGGCAGTACTTC
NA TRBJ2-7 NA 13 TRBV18 CASSPTYTYEQYF TGTGCCAGCTCCCCAACCTATACCTACGAGCAGTACTTC
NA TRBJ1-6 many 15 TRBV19 CASTTTGSHNSPLHF TGTGCCAGTACTACCACAGGGAGTCATAATTCACCCCTCCACTTT
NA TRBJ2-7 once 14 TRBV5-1 CASSVEAQGGEQYF TGCGCCAGCAGCGTGGAGGCCCAGGGCGGCGAGCAGTACTTC
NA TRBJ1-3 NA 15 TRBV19 CASSNGGGSGNTIYF TGTGCCAGTAGTAACGGTGGAGGGAGTGGAAACACCATATATTTT
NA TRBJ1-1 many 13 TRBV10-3 CAISDRMNTEAFF TGTGCCATCAGCGACCGCATGAACACTGAAGCTTTCTTT
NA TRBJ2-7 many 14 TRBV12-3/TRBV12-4 CASSPQGLPYEQYF TGTGCCAGCAGTCCCCAGGGGTTGCCCTACGAGCAGTACTTC
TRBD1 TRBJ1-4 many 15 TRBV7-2 CASSTQGGTNEKLFF TGTGCCAGCAGCACACAGGGGGGAACTAATGAAAAACTGTTTTTT
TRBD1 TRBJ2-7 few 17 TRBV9 CASSQEGIGTGGFEQYF TGCGCCAGCAGCCAAGAGGGGATCGGGACAGGGGGCTTCGAGCAGTACTTC
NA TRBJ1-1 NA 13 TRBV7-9 CASSLNWDPEAFF TGTGCCAGCAGCTTAAATTGGGACCCGGAAGCTTTCTTT
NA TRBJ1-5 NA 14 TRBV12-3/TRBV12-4 CASSEGAVVETQHF TGTGCCAGCAGTGAAGGGGCGGTCGTGGAGACCCAGCATTTT
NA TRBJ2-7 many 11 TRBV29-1 CSVDHLGEQYF TGCAGCGTTGACCATCTTGGAGAGCAGTACTTC
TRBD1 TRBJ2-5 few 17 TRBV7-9 CASSFLLLQGRQETQYF TGTGCCAGCAGCTTCTTATTATTACAGGGGCGTCAAGAGACCCAGTACTTC
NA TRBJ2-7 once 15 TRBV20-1 CSASFEGVPPYEQYF TGCAGTGCTAGTTTTGAGGGGGTACCTCCCTACGAGCAGTACTTC
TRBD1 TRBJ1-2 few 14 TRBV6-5 CASSGGTELYGYTF TGTGCCAGCAGCGGGGGGACAGAGCTATATGGCTACACCTTC
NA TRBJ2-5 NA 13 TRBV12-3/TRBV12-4 CATSDPGGLPQYF TGTGCCACCAGTGACCCGGGTGGGCTGCCCCAGTACTTC
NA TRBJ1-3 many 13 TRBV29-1 CSVWTFSGNTIYF TGCAGCGTTTGGACATTTTCTGGAAACACCATATATTTT
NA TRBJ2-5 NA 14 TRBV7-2 CASSYEAYQETQYF TGTGCCAGCAGTTACGAGGCATACCAAGAGACCCAGTACTTC
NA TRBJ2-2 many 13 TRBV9 CASSRSNTGELFF TGTGCCAGCAGTCGTTCGAACACCGGGGAGCTGTTTTTT
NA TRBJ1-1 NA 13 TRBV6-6 CASSDNRGTEAFF TGTGCCAGCAGCGACAACCGGGGGACTGAAGCTTTCTTT
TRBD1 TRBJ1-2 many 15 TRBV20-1 CSARDLLDRDYGYTF TGCAGTGCTAGAGACCTATTGGACAGGGACTATGGCTACACCTTC
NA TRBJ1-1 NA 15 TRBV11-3 CASSLQPGSLTEAFF TGTGCCAGCAGCTTACAGCCAGGGTCCCTCACTGAAGCTTTCTTT
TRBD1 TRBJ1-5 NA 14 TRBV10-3 CASSPDRINQPQHF TGTGCCAGCAGTCCGGACAGGATCAATCAGCCCCAGCATTTT
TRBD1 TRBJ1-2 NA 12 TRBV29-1 CSTGTDPRGYTF TGCAGCACAGGGACAGACCCTCGAGGCTACACCTTC
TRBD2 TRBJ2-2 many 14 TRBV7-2 CASSLAGLTGELFF TGTGCCAGCAGCCTAGCGGGACTCACCGGGGAGCTGTTTTTT
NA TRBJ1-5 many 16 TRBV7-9 CASSLSGGNRNQPQHF TGTGCCAGCAGCTTAAGCGGCGGCAACCGTAATCAGCCCCAGCATTTT
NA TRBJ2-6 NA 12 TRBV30 CAWQPGANVLTF TGTGCCTGGCAGCCTGGGGCCAACGTCCTGACTTTC
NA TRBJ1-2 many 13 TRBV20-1 CSARGGSVDGYTF TGCAGTGCTAGGGGGGGGTCTGTCGATGGCTACACCTTC
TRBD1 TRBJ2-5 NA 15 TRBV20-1 CSARDIRGGRETQYF TGCAGTGCTAGAGATATTAGAGGGGGCCGTGAGACCCAGTACTTC